This passage covers 8 T cell receptor beta chains from one sample sequenced in a study of identical twins listed by TCRdb under 2016. The library was made by 5' RACE. The run used an Illumina HiSeq 2000. TCRdb reworked the public reads: Q25 trimming with fastp, MiXCR clone assembly, productive beta chains retained. Entries that share a CDR3 protein sequence are merged under the most common genes and DNA. The sample table records some 600,000 distinct CDR3 sequences; 7.1% of these occur just once. The top ten clonotypes cover 1.6% of the sample. The same sample was also used in a study of yellow fever vaccine responses in identical twins.

The sample comprised PBMCs. Receptor source: a woman aged 18-29 years in good health.

In this sample, this clonotype turned up many times. J is TRBJ2-3 and V is TRBV24-1; D uncertain. The germline gives CDR1 KGHDR, CDR2 SFDVKD. CDR3 length: 15 residues. Trimming removed 3 bases from V and 0 bases from J, with 9 bases in between. CDR3 region: CATSDLEDSTDTQYF. The CDR3 region has the DNA TGTGCCACCAGTGATCTTGAGGACAGCACAGATACGCAGTATTTT.

This chain uses TRBV7-8 with TRBJ1-5; D call uncertain. The V end lost 0 bases, the J end lost 1 base, and 13 bases lay between the germline ends. Germline CDR1 is SGHVS and CDR2 is FQNEAQ. The CDR3 sequence is 17 residues long. The CDR3 nucleotides are TGTGCCAGCAGCTTAGCGTCTGATGGAAAGAGCAATCAGCCCCAGCATTTT. Residues: CASSLASDGKSNQPQHF.

The table lists this clonotype with a few counts. This rearrangement joins TRBV12-3 or TRBV12-4 to TRBJ2-2; D ambiguous. Deletions cut 5 bases from V and 7 bases from J, with 14 bases between. The CDR3 consists of 14 residues. CDR3 loop: CASSIQLGNGELFF. The CDR3 bases are TGTGCCAGCAGTATACAGTTGGGGAACGGGGAGCTGTTTTTT.

This clonotype came up a few times. A read error may account for a junction end that differs from germline. The rearrangement uses TRBV20-1 and TRBJ2-1; TRBD2 aligns across 13 bases. This CDR3 is built from 17 residues. Germline CDR1 and CDR2: DFQATT and SNEGSKA (reference sequence). The CDR3 protein is CCARDGLTSGRGYEQFF. In nucleotides, the CDR3 is TGCTGTGCTAGAGATGGGCTAACTAGCGGGAGGGGATATGAGCAGTTCTTC.

A few counts support this clonotype. This chain joins TRBV5-1 and TRBJ2-7; 9 bases map to TRBD2. The CDR3 consists of 14 residues. The germline V gene encodes CDR1 SGHRS and CDR2 YFSETQ. The ends lost 2 bases at V and 2 bases at J; junction bases unmatched: 2. CDR3 amino acids: CASSFASGTYEQYF. The CDR3 DNA sequence: TGCGCCAGCAGCTTCGCTAGCGGGACCTACGAGCAGTACTTC.

This clonotype was detected only a few times. This chain uses TRBV20-1 with TRBJ2-1; 8 bases match TRBD2. Trimming at V came to 7 bases and at J to 3 bases, leaving 14 bases not matched to a gene. The CDR3 sequence is 16 residues long. Germline CDR1 and CDR2: DFQATT and SNEGSKA (reference sequence). The DNA of the CDR3 is TGCAGTGGCCGGGCGGGAGCGGGAGACTACTACAATGAGCAGTTCTTC. This translates into CSGRAGAGDYYNEQFF.

Here the CDR3 DNA reads TGCGCCAGCAGTGAACAGGGAGGGTCTTCTGGAAACACCATATATTTT. This encodes CASSEQGGSSGNTIYF. The gene calls are TRBV10-2 and TRBJ1-3; D is possibly TRBD1 (6 bases). The germline gives CDR1 WSHSY, CDR2 SAAADI. This CDR3 is built from 16 residues. Trimming left V 3 bases short and J 1 base short, with 13 bases between.

This clonotype appeared many times. The chain employs TRBV3-1 and TRBJ1-1; unclear D gene. The CDR3 contains 16 residues. V was clipped by 1 base and J by 4 bases, with 16 bases between them. Germline V gives CDR1 LGHDT, CDR2 YNNKEL (reference sequence). The CDR3 coding sequence is TGTGCCAGCAGCCAAGGGGAAAGGGTTTGGGTCACTGAAGCTTTCTTT. It encodes CASSQGERVWVTEAFF.